The clone carrying this TCR beta chain occurred many times. This CDR3 has 11 amino acids. Germline V gene sequence: CDR1 DFQATT, CDR2 SNEGSKA (reference sequence). The V end was cut by 5 bases, the J end by 6 bases, with 10 bases between. Profiling of TCR beta VDJ combinations and CDR3 sequences used genomic DNA as template. MiXCR, run by TCRdb on the reads, gives a single entry per CDR3 protein. The table includes about 160,000 distinct CDR3 sequences, 47% detected once. This specimen belongs to a study of CD8+CD57+ T cells in acquired aplastic anemia. As for the study in general: On average, sorted CD4+ and CD8+ cells gave approximately 3.5 ug of DNA.

By flow cytometry, patients selected for sequencing had shown an expansion of CD8+CD57+ cells. This TCR came from a human donor with aplastic anemia. The J gene is TRBJ1-2, the V gene TRBV20-1, with D uncertain. The specimen was sorted CD4+, CD8+, or CD8+CD57+ T cells (not recorded which) from PBMCs. CDR3 bases: TGCAGTGCTGGAATCGTAGATGGCTACACCTTC. It yields the protein CSAGIVDGYTF.